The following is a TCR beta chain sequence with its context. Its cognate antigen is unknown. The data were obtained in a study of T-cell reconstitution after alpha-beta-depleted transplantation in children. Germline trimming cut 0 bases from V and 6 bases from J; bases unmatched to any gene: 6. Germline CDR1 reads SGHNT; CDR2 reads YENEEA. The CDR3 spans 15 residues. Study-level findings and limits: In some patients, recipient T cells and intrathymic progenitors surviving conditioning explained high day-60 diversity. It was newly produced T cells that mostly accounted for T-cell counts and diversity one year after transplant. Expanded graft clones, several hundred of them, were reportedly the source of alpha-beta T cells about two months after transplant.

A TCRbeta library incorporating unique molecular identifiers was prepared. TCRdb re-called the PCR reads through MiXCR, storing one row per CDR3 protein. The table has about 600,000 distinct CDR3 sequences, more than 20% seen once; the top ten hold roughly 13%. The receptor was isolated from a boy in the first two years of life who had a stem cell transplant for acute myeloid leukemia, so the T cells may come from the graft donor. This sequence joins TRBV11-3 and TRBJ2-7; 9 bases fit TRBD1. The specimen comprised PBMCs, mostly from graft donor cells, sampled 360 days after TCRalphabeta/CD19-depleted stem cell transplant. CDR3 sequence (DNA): TGTGCCAGCAGCTTAGATGGAGGACAGGGGAGCGAGCAGTACTTC. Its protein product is CASSLDGGQGSEQYF.